This TCR beta chain was retrieved from a study of T cells in Graves' hyperthyroidism and ophthalmopathy. Overall study results and limits: Researchers report that a 13 V-J model separated ophthalmopathy from stable hyperthyroidism.

V lost 1 base, J lost 0 bases, and 9 bases lay in between. Germline V gene data show CDR1 as GTSNPN and CDR2 as SVGIG (reference sequence). The length of the CDR3 is 14 residues. In this sample, this clonotype turned up many times. Its cognate antigen is unknown. It was RNA transcripts that yielded the amplified TCR beta CDR3 regions. Researchers ran a first-round RT-PCR on the TCR CDR3 using the HTBI primer set. MiXCR, applied by TCRdb to the multiplex PCR reads, yields one record per CDR3 protein. The table lists approximately 720,000 distinct CDR3 sequences, about 19% of them singletons. The hyperthyroidism was newly diagnosed and had lasted under 2 months; the patients were aged 18 to 65. Patients with uncontrolled infections, other autoimmune diseases, pregnancy or lactation were excluded. PBMCs were derived from 10 ml fresh peripheral blood.

Sequencing used blood. The rearrangement joins TRBV30 to TRBJ1-1, with D possibly TRBD1 on 5 matching bases. The sequence came from a woman in her forties or fifties with Graves' hyperthyroidism that later progressed to Graves' ophthalmopathy. CDR3 bases: TGTGCCTGGAGTGCCGGGACCCTGAACACTGAAGCTTTCTTT. This codes for CAWSAGTLNTEAFF.